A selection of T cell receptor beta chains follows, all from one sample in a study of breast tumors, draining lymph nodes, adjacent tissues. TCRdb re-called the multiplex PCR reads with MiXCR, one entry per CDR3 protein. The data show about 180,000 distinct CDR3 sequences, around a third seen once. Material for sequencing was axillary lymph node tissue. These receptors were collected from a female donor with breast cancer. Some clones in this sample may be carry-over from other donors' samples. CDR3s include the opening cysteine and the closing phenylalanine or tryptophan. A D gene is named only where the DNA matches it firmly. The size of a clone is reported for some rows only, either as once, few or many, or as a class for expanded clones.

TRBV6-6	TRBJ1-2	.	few	TGTGCCAGCAGTCACGGGGAGGGGCTCGGCTACACCTTC	CASSHGEGLGYTF
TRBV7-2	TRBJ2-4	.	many	TGTGCCAGCAGCTTAGGGACTCATGGGAGTGACATTCAGTACTTC	CASSLGTHGSDIQYF
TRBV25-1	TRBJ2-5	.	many	TGTGCCAGCGGCCTCGGGAGTTTAGAGACCCAGTACTTC	CASGLGSLETQYF
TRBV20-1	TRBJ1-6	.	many	TGCAGTGCTTCCCGGGGGTATAATTCACCCCTCCACTTT	CSASRGYNSPLHF
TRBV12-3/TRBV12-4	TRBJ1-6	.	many	TGTGCCAGCAGTTTTCGGACGGGGGAAAATTCACCCCTCCACTTT	CASSFRTGENSPLHF
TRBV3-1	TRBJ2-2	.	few	TGTGCCAGCAGCCCAATTTCGGGGACCGGGGAGCTGTTTTTT	CASSPISGTGELFF
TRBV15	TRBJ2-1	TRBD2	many	TGTGCCACCAGCAGAGATGGCTTGGCTAGCGGGGACAATGAGCAGTTCTTC	CATSRDGLASGDNEQFF
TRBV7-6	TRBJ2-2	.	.	TGTGCCAGCAGCCCGGGACCCAGGACTGGAAACACCGGGGAGCTGTTTTTT	CASSPGPRTGNTGELFF
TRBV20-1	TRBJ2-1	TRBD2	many	TGCAGTGCTAGAGATATATTAGCGGGAGCCCCCTACAATGAGCAGTTCTTC	CSARDILAGAPYNEQFF
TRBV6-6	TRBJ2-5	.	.	TGTGCCAGCAGTGCTAGAGAGGACAGAGCGTACCAAGAGACCCAGTACTTC	CASSAREDRAYQETQYF
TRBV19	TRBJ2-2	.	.	TGTGCCAGTAGTAGGGTGGGGGGCACCGGGGAGCTGTTTTTT	CASSRVGGTGELFF
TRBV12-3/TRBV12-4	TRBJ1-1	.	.	TGTGCCAGCAGACCGAGAACAGACTTGAACACTGAAGCTTTCTTT	CASRPRTDLNTEAFF
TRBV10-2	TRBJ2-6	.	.	TGTGCCAGCAGCGTATATGGGGCCAACGTCCTGACTTTC	CASSVYGANVLTF
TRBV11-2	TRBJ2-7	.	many	TGTGCCAGCAGCTTCTTCGCGTCAAACTACGAGCAGTACTTC	CASSFFASNYEQYF
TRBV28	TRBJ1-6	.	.	TGTGCCAGCAGTCTCGGACAGCTCTATAATTCACCCCTCCACTTT	CASSLGQLYNSPLHF
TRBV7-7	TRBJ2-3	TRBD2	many	TGTGCTAGCAGCCAATGGACTAGCGGGAGCACAGATACGCAGTATTTT	CASSQWTSGSTDTQYF
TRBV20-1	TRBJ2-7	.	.	TGCAGTGCTAGGGCTCCTAGACCCAACTCCGAGCAGTACTTC	CSARAPRPNSEQYF
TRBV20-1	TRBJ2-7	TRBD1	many	TGCAGTGCTACGGACAGGGGATCCTACGAGCAGTACTTC	CSATDRGSYEQYF
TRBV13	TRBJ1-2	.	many	TGTGCCAGCAGCCCCTCAGGGGACGGCTACACCTTC	CASSPSGDGYTF
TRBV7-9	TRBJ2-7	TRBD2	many	TGTGCCAGCAGCCCGGGACTAGCAGATTACGAGCAGTACTTC	CASSPGLADYEQYF
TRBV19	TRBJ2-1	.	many	TGTGCCAGTACCCCCGGGTCCGGGGGTAAGGTAAACGGCTCCTACAATGAGCAGTTCTTC	CASTPGSGGKVNGSYNEQFF
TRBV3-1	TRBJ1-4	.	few	TGTGCCAGCAGCCAAGAAACCAGGTTCCCGCAGAAAGCAACTAATGAAAAACTGTTTTTT	CASSQETRFPQKATNEKLFF
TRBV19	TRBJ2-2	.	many	TGTGCCAGCGAGGAGGAGGGAACTTCGAACACCGGGGAGCTGTTTTTT	CASEEEGTSNTGELFF
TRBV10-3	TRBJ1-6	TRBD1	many	TGTGCCGCACGGGACAGGGGGACCGGTTCACCCCTCCACTTT	CAARDRGTGSPLHF
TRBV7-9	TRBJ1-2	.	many	TGTGCCAGCAGCTTAGCGCTCACCTATGGCTACACCTTC	CASSLALTYGYTF
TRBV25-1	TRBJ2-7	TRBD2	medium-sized	TGTGCCAGCAGTGAGGTGCTAGCGGGTACTAGGTACTTC	CASSEVLAGTRYF
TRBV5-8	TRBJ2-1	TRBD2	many	TGTGCCAGCAGCTTAGCGCTAGCGGGAGGGAATGAGCAGTTCTTC	CASSLALAGGNEQFF
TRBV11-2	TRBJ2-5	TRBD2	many	TGTGCCAGCAGCTCAGAGGGACTAGCGGGAGGGTTCGGTGAGACCCAGTACTTC	CASSSEGLAGGFGETQYF
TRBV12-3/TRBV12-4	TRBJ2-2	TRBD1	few	TGTGCCAGCAGTCCTGACAGGGGGCTCACCGGGGAGCTGTTTTTT	CASSPDRGLTGELFF
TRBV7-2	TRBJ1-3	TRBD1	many	TGTGCCAGCAGCTCCCCGCCTGGGACAGGGGCGGGAAACACCATATATTTT	CASSSPPGTGAGNTIYF
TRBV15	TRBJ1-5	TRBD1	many	TGTGCCACCAGCTTTGACAGGGGCGCTCAGCCCCAGCATTTT	CATSFDRGAQPQHF
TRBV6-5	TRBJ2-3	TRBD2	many	TGTGCCAGCACCAACGGGGGGAGTGGTAACACAGATACGCAGTATTTT	CASTNGGSGNTDTQYF
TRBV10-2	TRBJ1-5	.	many	TGCGCCAGCAGTGAGTCGGCCCAGCCCCAGCATTTT	CASSESAQPQHF
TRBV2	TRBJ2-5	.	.	TGTGCTAGCAGTGAAGCACAGGGCAGGGGACAAGTGACCCAGTACTTC	CASSEAQGRGQVTQYF
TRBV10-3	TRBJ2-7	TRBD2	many	TGTGCCATCAGACCTCTCGGGGGGGCCTACGAGCAGTACTTC	CAIRPLGGAYEQYF
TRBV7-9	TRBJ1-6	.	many	TGTGCCAGCAGCCCCGGGCCCATCGGGTACTCCTATAATTCACCCCTCCACTTT	CASSPGPIGYSYNSPLHF
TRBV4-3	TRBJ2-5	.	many	TGCGCCAGCAGCCAAGAAAGGCCTCTGGAGACCCAGTACTTC	CASSQERPLETQYF
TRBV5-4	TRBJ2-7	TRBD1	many	TGTGCCAGCAGCGTAACCGGGACAGGGAACGAGCAGTACTTC	CASSVTGTGNEQYF
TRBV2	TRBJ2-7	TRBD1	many	TGTGCCAGCAGCCAATCGACAGGGGGCCTCTCCTACGAGCAGTACTTC	CASSQSTGGLSYEQYF
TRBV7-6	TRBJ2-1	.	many	TGTGCCAGCAGCTTAGATGGGGGGTCCTACAATGAGCAGTTCTTC	CASSLDGGSYNEQFF
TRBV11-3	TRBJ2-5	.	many	TGTGCCAGCAGCTTAGATCCTGGGCGAGAGACCCAGTACTTC	CASSLDPGRETQYF
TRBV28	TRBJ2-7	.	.	TGTGCCAGCAACCCGAGAGCGGGGGACAGTTACTTC	CASNPRAGDSYF
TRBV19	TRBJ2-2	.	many	TGTGCCAGTAGTATAGTGGGTGACACCGGGGAGCTGTTTTTT	CASSIVGDTGELFF
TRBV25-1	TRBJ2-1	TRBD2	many	TGTGCCAGCAGCCGGACTAGCGGGAACAATGAGCAGTTCTTC	CASSRTSGNNEQFF
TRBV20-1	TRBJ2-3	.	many	TGCAGTGCTAAGTCCGGGGCCTACACAGATACGCAGTATTTT	CSAKSGAYTDTQYF
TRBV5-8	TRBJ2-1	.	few	TGTGCCAGCAGCTTGGATGGGGGGACAAACTTTAATGAGCAGTTCTTC	CASSLDGGTNFNEQFF
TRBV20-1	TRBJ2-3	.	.	TGCAGTGCCAGCAGCGCCGGGACACTACTGAGAGATACGCAGTATTTT	CSASSAGTLLRDTQYF
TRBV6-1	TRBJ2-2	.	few	TGTGCCAGCACTCAACGGATGGGGTCGAACACCGGGGAGCTGTTTTTT	CASTQRMGSNTGELFF
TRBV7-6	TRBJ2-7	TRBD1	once	TGTGCCAGCAGCTTAGAGTCGTCCGGACAGGGACTTTCCTACGAGCAGTACTTC	CASSLESSGQGLSYEQYF
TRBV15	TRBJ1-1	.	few	TGTGCCACCAGCAGAGGGGGAGCGGGAAGGGGAAACACTGAAGCTTTCTTT	CATSRGGAGRGNTEAFF
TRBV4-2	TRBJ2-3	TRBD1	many	TGTGCCAGCAGCCACGGGGACAGGGGAGTGGATACGCAGTATTTT	CASSHGDRGVDTQYF
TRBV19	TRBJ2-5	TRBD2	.	TGTGCCAGTAGTATAGAGGGACTAGCGGGATCGGAAGAGACCCAGTCCTTC	CASSIEGLAGSEETQSF
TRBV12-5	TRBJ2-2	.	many	TGTGCTAGTGGTTTTTCCACCGGGGAGCTGTTTTTT	CASGFSTGELFF
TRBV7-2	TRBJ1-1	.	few	TGTGCCAGCAGCTTACAACAGACGAACACTGAAGCTTTCTTT	CASSLQQTNTEAFF
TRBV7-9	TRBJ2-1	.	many	TGTGCCAGCAGCTTATCTCTAGGGGAGAAGTTCTTC	CASSLSLGEKFF